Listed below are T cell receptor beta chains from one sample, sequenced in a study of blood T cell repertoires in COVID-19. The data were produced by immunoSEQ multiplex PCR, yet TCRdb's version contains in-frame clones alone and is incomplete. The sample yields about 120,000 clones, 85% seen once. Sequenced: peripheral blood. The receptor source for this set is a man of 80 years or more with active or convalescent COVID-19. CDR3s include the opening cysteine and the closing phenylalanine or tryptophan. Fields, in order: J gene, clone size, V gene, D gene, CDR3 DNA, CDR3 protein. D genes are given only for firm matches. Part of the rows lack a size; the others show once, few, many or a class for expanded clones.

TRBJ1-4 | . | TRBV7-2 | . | TGTGCCAGCAGCTTCAGTTTAGCCGAGTTACTGTTTTTT | CASSFSLAELLFF
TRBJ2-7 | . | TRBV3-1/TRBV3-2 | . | TGTGCCAGCAGCCCCATCTCGGGGGACCTGGAGCAGTACTTC | CASSPISGDLEQYF
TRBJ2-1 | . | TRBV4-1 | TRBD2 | TGCGCCAGCAGCAAAGATAAAGCGGGAGAGCAGTTCTTC | CASSKDKAGEQFF
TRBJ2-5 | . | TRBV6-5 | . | TGTGCCAGCAGTCTCACAGGGCCAGAGACCCAGTACTTC | CASSLTGPETQYF
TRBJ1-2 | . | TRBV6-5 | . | TGTGCCAGCAGGGGAACAGGGAACTATGGCTACACCTTC | CASRGTGNYGYTF
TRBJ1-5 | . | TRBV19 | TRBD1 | TGTGCCAGTAGTATAGTGGGAGGACAGGGGAATCAGCCCCAGCATTTT | CASSIVGGQGNQPQHF
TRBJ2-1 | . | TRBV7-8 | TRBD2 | TGTGCCAGCAGCTTACCTCCCACGACTAGCGGGGGGGCGAAATCCTACAATGAGCAGTTCTTC | CASSLPPTTSGGAKSYNEQFF
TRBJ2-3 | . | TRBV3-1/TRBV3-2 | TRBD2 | TGTGCCAGCAGCCACGCTAGCGGGAGTACAGATACGCAGTATTTT | CASSHASGSTDTQYF
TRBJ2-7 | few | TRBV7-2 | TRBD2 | TGTGCCAGCAGCGGTAGCGGGATAGCCTACGAGCAGTACTTC | CASSGSGIAYEQYF
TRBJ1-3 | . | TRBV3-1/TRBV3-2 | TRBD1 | TGTGCCAGTGGGGACAGGGGAAGAGGAAACACCATATATTTT | CASGDRGRGNTIYF
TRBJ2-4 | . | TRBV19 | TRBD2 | TGTGCCAGTAGTATTGGACTAGCGGGAGCAAACATTCAGTACTTC | CASSIGLAGANIQYF
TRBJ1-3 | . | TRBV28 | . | TGTGCCAGCAGTTTGGTCAGTACGAACCTTGGAAACACCATATATTTT | CASSLVSTNLGNTIYF
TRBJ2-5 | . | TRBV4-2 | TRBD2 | TGTGCCAGCAGCCAAGATCTGTCGGTAGCGGGGGGGTGGGAGACCCAGTACTTC | CASSQDLSVAGGWETQYF
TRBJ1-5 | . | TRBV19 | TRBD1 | TGTGCCAGTAGTCCCGCGGAGGGGGCGTTAGGGGCCAATCAGCCCCAGCATTTT | CASSPAEGALGANQPQHF
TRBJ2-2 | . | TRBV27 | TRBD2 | TGTGCCAGCAGATTGGGACTAGCGGGAAACACCGGGGAGCTGTTTTTT | CASRLGLAGNTGELFF
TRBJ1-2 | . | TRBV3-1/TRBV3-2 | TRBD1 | TGTGCCAGCAGCCAACCTACAGGGGACACAACCTTC | CASSQPTGDTTF
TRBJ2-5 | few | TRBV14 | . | TGTGCCAGCAGCCAAGTTTCCGGGAGAGAGACCCAGTACTTC | CASSQVSGRETQYF
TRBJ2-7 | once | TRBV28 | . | TGTGGCAGCGCCAACAGGGCCCCCTACGAGCAGTACTTC | CGSANRAPYEQYF
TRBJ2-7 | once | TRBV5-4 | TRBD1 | TGTGCCAGCAGCTCCCTGGACAGGCGCGAGCAGTACTTC | CASSSLDRREQYF
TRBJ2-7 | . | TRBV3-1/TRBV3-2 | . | TGTGCCAGCAGCCAGGGGGCATGGGAGCAGTACTTC | CASSQGAWEQYF
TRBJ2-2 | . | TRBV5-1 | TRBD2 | TGCGCCAGCAGCTCCGGGGGGGCCGACACCGGGGAGCTGTTTTTT | CASSSGGADTGELFF
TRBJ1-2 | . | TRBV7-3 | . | TGTGCCAGCAGCTCTTCACAGGGACAAGGCTACACCTTC | CASSSSQGQGYTF
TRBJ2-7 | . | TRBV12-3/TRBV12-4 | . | TGTGCCAGCAGTTGGGGGGAGTACGAGCAGTACTTC | CASSWGEYEQYF
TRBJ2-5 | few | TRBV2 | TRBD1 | TGTGCCAGCAAGACCGGGACAGGGATGACCCAGTACTTC | CASKTGTGMTQYF
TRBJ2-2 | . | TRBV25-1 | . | TGTGCCAGCAGTGGCAACAGGGTGGCCGGGGAGCTGTTTTTT | CASSGNRVAGELFF
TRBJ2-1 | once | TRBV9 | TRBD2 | TGTGCCAGCAGCGTCCGGGACTATCTTAAGGGGGAGCAGTTCTTC | CASSVRDYLKGEQFF
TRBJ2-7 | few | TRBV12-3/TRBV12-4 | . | TGTGCCAGCAGTTTGACAGTTTACGAGCAGTACTTC | CASSLTVYEQYF
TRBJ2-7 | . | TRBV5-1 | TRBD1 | TGCGCCAGCAGCTTGGACGGGACAGGACTCTCCTACGAGCAGTACTTC | CASSLDGTGLSYEQYF
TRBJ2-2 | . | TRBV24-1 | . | TGTGCCACCAGTGACCCGGTGGCAGGGGCCTACACCGGGGAGCTGTTTTTT | CATSDPVAGAYTGELFF
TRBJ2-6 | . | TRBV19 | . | TGTGCCAGTAGTATAAAGACAGTATACAGCTCTGGGGCCAACGTCCTGACTTTC | CASSIKTVYSSGANVLTF
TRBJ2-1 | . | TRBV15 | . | TGTGCCACCAGCACCCCAGGGCCGAATGAGCAGTTCTTC | CATSTPGPNEQFF
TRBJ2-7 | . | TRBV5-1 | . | TGCGCCAGCAGCTTGGCGTTCCGGGGGGCCTTGGTCGAGCAGTACTTC | CASSLAFRGALVEQYF
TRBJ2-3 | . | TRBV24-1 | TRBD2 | TGTGCCACCAGTAGACTAGCGGGAGGCACAGATACGCAGTATTTT | CATSRLAGGTDTQYF
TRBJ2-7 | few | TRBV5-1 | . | TGCGCCAGCAGCCGACAACTAGGGAGCTACGAGCAGTACTTC | CASSRQLGSYEQYF
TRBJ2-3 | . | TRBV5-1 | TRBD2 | TGCGCCAGCAGCTGGGAGGGACTAGAGGTGGATACGCAGTATTTT | CASSWEGLEVDTQYF
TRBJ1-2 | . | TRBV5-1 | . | TGCGCCAGCAGCTTTAGCTCCGGCCTCGGCTATGGCTACACCTTC | CASSFSSGLGYGYTF
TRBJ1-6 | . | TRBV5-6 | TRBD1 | TGTGCCAGCAGCTCTCCGGGGGCAGGGGGCAAACATTCACCCCTCCACTTT | CASSSPGAGGKHSPLHF
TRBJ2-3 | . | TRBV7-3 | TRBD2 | TGTGCCAGCAGCCTCCGGACTAGCGGGGGTACGCAGTATTTT | CASSLRTSGGTQYF
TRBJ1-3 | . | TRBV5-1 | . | TGCGCCAGCAGCTTGGGGTTAGGAGGGCACTCTGGAAACACCATATATTTT | CASSLGLGGHSGNTIYF
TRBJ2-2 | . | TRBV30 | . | TGTGCCTCATACTCTACCTCCAACACCGGGGAGCTGTTTTTT | CASYSTSNTGELFF
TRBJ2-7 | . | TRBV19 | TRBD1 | TGTGCCAGTAGTATGCCCAGGACAGGGAAGGTCGAGCAGTACTTC | CASSMPRTGKVEQYF
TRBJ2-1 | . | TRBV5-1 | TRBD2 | TGCGCCAGCAGCTTGAGGACTAGCGGGGGGAGCAATGAGCAGTTCTTC | CASSLRTSGGSNEQFF
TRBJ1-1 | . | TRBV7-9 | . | TGTGCCAGCCTTAACTCCGACAGGATGAACACTGAAGCTTTCTTT | CASLNSDRMNTEAFF
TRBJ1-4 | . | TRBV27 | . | TGTGCCAGCAGTTTATATGAGTCAACTAATGAAAAACTGTTTTTT | CASSLYESTNEKLFF
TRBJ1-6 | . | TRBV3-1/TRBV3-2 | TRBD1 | TGTGCCAGCAGCCAAGACCGTACAGGGGGGCCCCTCCACTTT | CASSQDRTGGPLHF
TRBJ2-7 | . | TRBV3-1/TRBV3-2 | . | TGTGCCAGCACCGGCAGGGGCTCCTACGAGCAGTACTTC | CASTGRGSYEQYF
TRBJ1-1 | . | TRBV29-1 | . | TGCAGCTCAATACAGGGAACTGAAGCTTTCTTT | CSSIQGTEAFF
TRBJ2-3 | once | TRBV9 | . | TGTGCCAGCAGCGTCACATCTGACTCGGATACGCAGTATTTT | CASSVTSDSDTQYF
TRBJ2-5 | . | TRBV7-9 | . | TGTGCCAGCAGCCCAAGCGGGTCTCAAGAGACCCAGTACTTC | CASSPSGSQETQYF
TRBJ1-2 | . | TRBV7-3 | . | TGTGCCAGCAGACCAGGAGGGGATATAACCTATGGCTACACCTTC | CASRPGGDITYGYTF
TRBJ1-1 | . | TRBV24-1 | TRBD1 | TGTGCCACCAGTGATCCGGACAGGGAGGGGAACACTGAAGCTTTCTTT | CATSDPDREGNTEAFF